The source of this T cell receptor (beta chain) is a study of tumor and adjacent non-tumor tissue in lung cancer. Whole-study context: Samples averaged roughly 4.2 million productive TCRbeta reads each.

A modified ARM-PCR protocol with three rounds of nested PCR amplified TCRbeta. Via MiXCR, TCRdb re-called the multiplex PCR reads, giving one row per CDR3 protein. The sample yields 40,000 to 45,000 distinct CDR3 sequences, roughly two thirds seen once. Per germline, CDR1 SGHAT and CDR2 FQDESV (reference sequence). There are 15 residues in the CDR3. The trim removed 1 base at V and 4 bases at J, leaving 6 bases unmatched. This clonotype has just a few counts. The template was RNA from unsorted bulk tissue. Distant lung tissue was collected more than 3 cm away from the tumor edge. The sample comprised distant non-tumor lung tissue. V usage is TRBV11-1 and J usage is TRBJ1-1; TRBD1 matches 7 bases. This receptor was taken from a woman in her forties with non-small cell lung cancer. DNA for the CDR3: TGTGCCAGCAGCTTAGGCACTGCAGGGGGCACTGAAGCTTTCTTT. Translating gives CASSLGTAGGTEAFF.